The 5 T cell receptor beta chains given below trace back to one sample, sequenced in a study of blood T cell repertoires in COVID-19. Method: immunoSEQ multiplex PCR; TCRdb's copy keeps in-frame clones and lacks some. In the table there are some 30,000 clones, about 85% of which are singletons. The sample was peripheral blood. These TCRs come from a man aged 50 to 59 with active or convalescent COVID-19.

The gene calls are TRBV21-1 and TRBJ2-1; the table's D call, TRBD2, has no DNA check behind it. TRBV21-1 is recorded as a pseudogene. The CDR3 runs to 19 residues. The CDR3 reads CASSTTPLLAGGDYNEQFF. The CDR3 DNA reads TGTGCCAGCAGCACAACCCCTCTTTTAGCGGGAGGGGATTACAATGAGCAGTTCTTC.

The V call is TRBV5-1, the J call TRBJ2-7, with 10 bases fitting TRBD2. Per the germline V gene, CDR1 is SGHRS and CDR2 is YFSETQ. V lost 0 bases to trimming and J lost 0 bases; unmatched junction nucleotides: 3. The CDR3 length is 16 residues. The CDR3, as DNA: TGCGCCAGCAGCTTGGAATCTAGCGGGAGCTCCTACGAGCAGTACTTC. Translated, it gives CASSLESSGSSYEQYF.

The chain couples TRBV19 to TRBJ1-5; D possibly corresponds to TRBD1 (5 bases). V gave up 8 bases and J gave up 3 bases, with 14 bases separating them. The germline V gene has CDR1 LNHDA and CDR2 SQIVND (reference sequence). The CDR3 contains 14 residues. The CDR3 DNA reads TGTGCCAGTTCCTTATCAGGGTACAATCAGCCCCAGCATTTT. Translation: CASSLSGYNQPQHF.

This sequence joins TRBV5-1 and TRBJ2-7; 10 bases align to TRBD1. The CDR3 covers 14 residues. The germline V gene has CDR1 SGHRS and CDR2 YFSETQ. J lost 5 bases, V lost 4 bases, and 6 bases had no gene match. The DNA for the CDR3 is TGCGCCAGCAGCAACGGACAGGGGGGCGACGAGCAGTACTTC. Its translation: CASSNGQGGDEQYF.

The CDR3 region is CASSPLQGTSGANYGYTF. The CDR3 coding sequence is TGTGCCAGCTCACCATTGCAGGGAACTTCAGGGGCTAACTATGGCTACACCTTC. The chain carries TRBV18 and TRBJ1-2, with TRBD1 as a possible D gene (6 bases). This CDR3 is built from 18 residues. Trimming pared 2 bases from V and 0 bases from J, leaving 19 bases between. Per the germline V gene, CDR1 is KGHSH and CDR2 is LQKENI.